Listed here are 9 T cell receptor beta chains from one sample, sequenced in a study of T cell changes during pregnancy in multiple sclerosis. Profiling relied on immunoSEQ multiplex PCR, and the TCRdb table lists in-frame clones only, not all of them. The sample includes some 100,000 clones, 90% to 95% seen only once; the top ten take roughly 1.2%. This specimen consisted of peripheral blood, obtained in the second trimester of pregnancy. Receptor source: a female donor with multiple sclerosis, enrolled in a pregnancy study.

About this clone: The identical CDR3 is also encoded by other nucleotide sequences in the sample. V is TRBV5-1 and J is TRBJ1-3; no definite D call. This CDR3 spans 15 amino acids. Germline CDR1 SGHRS, CDR2 YFSETQ. Trimming stripped 0 bases from V and 0 bases from J, with 7 bases between. Here the CDR3 reads CASSLAGSSGNTIYF. The DNA for the CDR3 is TGCGCCAGCAGCTTGGCGGGTAGCTCTGGAAACACCATATATTTT.

This clone occurred once. This rearrangement joins TRBV29-1 to TRBJ1-2, with no clear D. CDR3 size: 11 residues. Trimming left V 4 bases short and J 3 bases short, with 6 bases between. CDR1 is SQVTM and CDR2 is ANQGSEA in the germline V gene. CDR3 DNA sequence: TGCAGCGTTGGGAGTCACTATGGCTACACCTTC. It is translated as CSVGSHYGYTF.

CDR3 nucleotides: TGTGCCAGCAGTTACCCCGGGACAGTGGCCTACGAGCAGTACTTC. Its translation: CASSYPGTVAYEQYF. V gene TRBV6-5 combines with J gene TRBJ2-7; 7 nucleotides align to TRBD1. Germline assignment: CDR1 MNHEY and CDR2 SVGAGI. V lost 2 bases, J lost 2 bases, and 6 bases stayed unmatched. The CDR3 has 15 amino acids.

This chain uses TRBV9 with TRBJ1-4; 9 bases are a match to TRBD1. The CDR3 covers 12 residues. With V trimmed by 3 bases and J by 14 bases, 5 bases remained unmatched. Looked up from germline, CDR1 is SGDLS and CDR2 is YYNGEE. The CDR3 DNA sequence: TGTGCCAGCAGCGCGGGACAGGGAAAGCTGTTTTTT. Its protein product is CASSAGQGKLFF. Full variable domain (rest looked up from reference TRBV9 and TRBJ1-4): DSGVTQTPKHLITATGQRVTLRCSPRSGDLSVYWYQQSLDQGLQFLIQYYNGEERAKGNILERFSAQQFPDLHSELNLSSLELGDSALYFCASSAGQGKLFFGSGTQLSVL.

This clone was counted a single time. The chain recombines TRBV30 with TRBJ2-7; the match to TRBD1 covers 7 bases. V lost 2 bases to trimming and J lost 1 base; unmatched junction nucleotides: 8. Germline CDR1 GTSNPN, CDR2 SVGIG (reference sequence). The CDR3 sequence is 15 residues long. The CDR3, as DNA: TGTGCCTGGAGTCCCTTACAGGGGCCTTCCTACGAGCAGTACTTC. Protein product: CAWSPLQGPSYEQYF.

The chain couples TRBV6-4 to TRBJ2-7, with TRBD2 matching 12 bases. From germline, CDR1 is MRHNA and CDR2 SNTAGT. Trimming took 1 base from V and 2 from J; bases not matched to a gene: 3. This CDR3 comprises 16 residues. As DNA, the CDR3 is TGTGCCAGCAGTGACTTAAGACTAGCGGGGGCCTACGAGCAGTACTTC. It codes for CASSDLRLAGAYEQYF.

The J gene is TRBJ2-5, the V gene TRBV7-9, with 7 nucleotides matching TRBD1. This CDR3 has 16 amino acids. J was trimmed by 3 bases and V by 0 bases; bases with no gene match: 7. Germline V gene sequence: CDR1 SEHNR, CDR2 FQNEAQ (reference sequence). CDR3 loop: CASSLALAGGKETQYF. The DNA for the CDR3 is TGTGCCAGCAGCTTAGCTTTGGCAGGGGGTAAAGAGACCCAGTACTTC.

V and J are TRBV28 and TRBJ1-1; the match to TRBD1 covers 9 bases. The V and J ends lost 6 bases and 4 bases, in that order; junction bases with no gene match: 6. There are 14 residues in the CDR3. CDR1 MDHEN and CDR2 SYDVKM come from the germline V gene. The CDR3 region has the DNA TGTGCCAGCAGCAGGGACAGGGCGTCCACTGAAGCTTTCTTT. Translating it yields CASSRDRASTEAFF.

The chain uses TRBV9 and TRBJ2-1, with D possibly being TRBD1 (6 bases). V lost 1 base to trimming and J lost 7 bases, with 15 bases between them. Germline V lookup: CDR1 SGDLS, CDR2 YYNGEE. The CDR3 is made up of 15 amino acids. In DNA form, the CDR3 reads TGTGCCAGCAGCGTAAGGGGGACCGGACAAAATGAGCAGTTCTTC. Amino acids: CASSVRGTGQNEQFF.